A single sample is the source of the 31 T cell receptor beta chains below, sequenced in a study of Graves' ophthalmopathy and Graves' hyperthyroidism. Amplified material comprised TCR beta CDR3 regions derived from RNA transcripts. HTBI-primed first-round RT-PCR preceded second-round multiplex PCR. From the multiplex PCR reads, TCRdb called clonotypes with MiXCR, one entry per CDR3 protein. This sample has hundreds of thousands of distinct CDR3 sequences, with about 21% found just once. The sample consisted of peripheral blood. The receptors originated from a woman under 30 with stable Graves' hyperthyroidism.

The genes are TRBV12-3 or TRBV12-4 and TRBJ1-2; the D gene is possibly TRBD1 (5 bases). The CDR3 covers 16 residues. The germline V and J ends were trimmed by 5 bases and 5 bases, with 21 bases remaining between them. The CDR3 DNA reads TGTGCCAGCAGTCCGAATCTCGGGGACGGCCTTTATGGCTACACCTTC. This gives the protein CASSPNLGDGLYGYTF.

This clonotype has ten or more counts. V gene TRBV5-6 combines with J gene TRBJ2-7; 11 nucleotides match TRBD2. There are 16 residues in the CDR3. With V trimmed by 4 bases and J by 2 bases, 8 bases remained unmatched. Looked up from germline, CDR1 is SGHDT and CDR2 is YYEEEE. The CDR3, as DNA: TGTGCCAGCAGCCTAGCGGGAGGAAGTAGGGCCTACGAGCAGTACTTC. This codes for CASSLAGGSRAYEQYF.

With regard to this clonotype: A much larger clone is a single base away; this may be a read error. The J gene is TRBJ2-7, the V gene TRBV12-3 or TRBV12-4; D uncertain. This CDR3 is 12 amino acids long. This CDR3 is CASSFNTYERYF. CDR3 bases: TGTGCCAGCAGTTTCAACACCTACGAGCGGTACTTC.

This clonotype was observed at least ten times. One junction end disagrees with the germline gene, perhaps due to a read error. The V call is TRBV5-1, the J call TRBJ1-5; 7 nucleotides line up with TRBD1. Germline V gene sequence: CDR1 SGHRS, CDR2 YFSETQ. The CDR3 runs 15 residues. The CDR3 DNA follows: TGTGCCAGCAGCTTAGGGGACAGTAGCAATCAGCCCCAGCATTTT. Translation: CASSLGDSSNQPQHF.

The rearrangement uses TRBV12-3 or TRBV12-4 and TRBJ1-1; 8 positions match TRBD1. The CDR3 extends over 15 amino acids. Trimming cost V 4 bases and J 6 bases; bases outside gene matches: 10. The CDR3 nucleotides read TGTGCCAGCAGTTCCTCAGGGGGCGCGGACCCTGAAGCTTTCTTT. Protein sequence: CASSSSGGADPEAFF.

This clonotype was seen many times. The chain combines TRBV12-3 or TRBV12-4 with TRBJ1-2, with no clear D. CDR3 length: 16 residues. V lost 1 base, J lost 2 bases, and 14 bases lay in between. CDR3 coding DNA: TGTGCCAGCAGTTTAGGGGCAGCTGAGGGAAACTATGGCTACACCTTC. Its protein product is CASSLGAAEGNYGYTF.

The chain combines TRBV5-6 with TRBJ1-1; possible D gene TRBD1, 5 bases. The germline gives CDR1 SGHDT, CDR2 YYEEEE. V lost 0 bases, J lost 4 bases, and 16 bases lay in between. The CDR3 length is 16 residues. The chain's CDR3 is CASSLASTGVLTEAFF. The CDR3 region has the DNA TGTGCCAGCAGCTTGGCCTCCACAGGAGTCCTCACTGAAGCTTTCTTT.

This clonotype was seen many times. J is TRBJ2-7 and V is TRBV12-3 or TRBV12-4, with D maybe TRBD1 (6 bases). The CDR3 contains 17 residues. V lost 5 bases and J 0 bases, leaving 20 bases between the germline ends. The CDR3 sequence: CASSLEWGQGSSYEQYF. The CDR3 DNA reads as TGTGCCAGCAGTCTCGAGTGGGGGCAGGGCAGCTCCTACGAGCAGTACTTC.

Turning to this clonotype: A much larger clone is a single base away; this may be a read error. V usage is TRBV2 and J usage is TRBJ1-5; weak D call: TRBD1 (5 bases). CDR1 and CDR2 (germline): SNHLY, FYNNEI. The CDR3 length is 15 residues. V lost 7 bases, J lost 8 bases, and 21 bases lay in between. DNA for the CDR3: TGTGCCAGCAATGTGGAAAGACAGCCAAATGAGCCCCAGCATTTT. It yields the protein CASNVERQPNEPQHF.

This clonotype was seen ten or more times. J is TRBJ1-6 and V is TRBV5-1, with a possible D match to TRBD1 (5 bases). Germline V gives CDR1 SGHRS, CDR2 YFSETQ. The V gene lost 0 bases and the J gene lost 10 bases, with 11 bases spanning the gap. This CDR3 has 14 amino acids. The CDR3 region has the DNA TGCGCCAGCAGCTTGGCTCAGGGAAGGTCACCCCTCCACTTT. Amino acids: CASSLAQGRSPLHF.

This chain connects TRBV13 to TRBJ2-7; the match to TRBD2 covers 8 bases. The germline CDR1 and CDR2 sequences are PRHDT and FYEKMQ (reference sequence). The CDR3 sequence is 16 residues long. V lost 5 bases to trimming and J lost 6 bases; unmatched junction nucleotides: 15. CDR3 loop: CASSPWTSRKTSEQYF. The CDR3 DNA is TGTGCCAGCAGCCCCTGGACTAGCCGCAAGACGTCCGAGCAGTACTTC. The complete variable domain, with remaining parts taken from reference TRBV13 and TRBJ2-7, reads AAGVIQSPRHLIKEKRETATLKCYPIPRHDTVYWYQQGPGQDPQFLISFYEKMQSDKGSIPDRFSAQQFSDYHSELNMSSLELGDSALYFCASSPWTSRKTSEQYFGPGTRLTVT.

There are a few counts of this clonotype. CDR3 bases: TGTGCCAGCTCACCGACAGGCAAGCGCTACGAGCAGTACTTC. This encodes CASSPTGKRYEQYF. This sequence joins TRBV18 and TRBJ2-7; D perhaps matches TRBD1 (6 bases). Germline CDR1 and CDR2: KGHSH and LQKENI. The germline V and J ends were trimmed by 3 bases and 3 bases, with 12 bases remaining between them. This CDR3 comprises 14 residues.

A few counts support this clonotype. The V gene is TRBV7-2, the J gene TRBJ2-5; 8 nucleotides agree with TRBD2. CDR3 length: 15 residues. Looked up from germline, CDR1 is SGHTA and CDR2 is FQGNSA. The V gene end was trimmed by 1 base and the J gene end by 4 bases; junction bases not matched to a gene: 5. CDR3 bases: TGTGCCAGCAGCTTAGGAAGCGGGAGCGCAGAGACCCAGTACTTC. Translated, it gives CASSLGSGSAETQYF.

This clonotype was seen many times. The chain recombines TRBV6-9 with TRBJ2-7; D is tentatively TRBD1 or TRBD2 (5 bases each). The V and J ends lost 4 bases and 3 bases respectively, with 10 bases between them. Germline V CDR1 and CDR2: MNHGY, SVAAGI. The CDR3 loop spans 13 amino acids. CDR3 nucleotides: TGTGCCAGCAGTTGGGGGATGTTCTACGAGCAGTACTTC. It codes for CASSWGMFYEQYF.

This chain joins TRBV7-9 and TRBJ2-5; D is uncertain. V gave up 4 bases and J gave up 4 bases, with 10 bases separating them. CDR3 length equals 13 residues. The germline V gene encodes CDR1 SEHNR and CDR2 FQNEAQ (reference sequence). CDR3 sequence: CASSSQFRETQYF. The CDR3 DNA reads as TGTGCCAGCAGCTCCCAGTTTCGAGAGACCCAGTACTTC.

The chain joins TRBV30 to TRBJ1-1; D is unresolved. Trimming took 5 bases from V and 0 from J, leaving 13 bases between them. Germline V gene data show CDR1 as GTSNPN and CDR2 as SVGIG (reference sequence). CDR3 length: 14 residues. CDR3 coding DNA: TGTGCCTGGGCCAGGACCTCGATGAACACTGAAGCTTTCTTT. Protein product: CAWARTSMNTEAFF.

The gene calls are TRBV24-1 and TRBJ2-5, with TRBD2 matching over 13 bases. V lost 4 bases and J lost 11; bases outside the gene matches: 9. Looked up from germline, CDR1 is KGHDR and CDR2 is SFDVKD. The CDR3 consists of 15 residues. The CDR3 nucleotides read TGTGCCACCAGTGACTGGACTAGCGGGAGCCAAATTCAGTACTTC. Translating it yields CATSDWTSGSQIQYF.

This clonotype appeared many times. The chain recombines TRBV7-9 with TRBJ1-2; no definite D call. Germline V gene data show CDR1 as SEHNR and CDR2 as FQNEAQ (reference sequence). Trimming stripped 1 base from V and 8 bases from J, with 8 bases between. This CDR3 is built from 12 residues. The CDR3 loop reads CASSLENSGYTF. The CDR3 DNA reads TGTGCCAGCAGCTTAGAGAATAGCGGCTACACCTTC.

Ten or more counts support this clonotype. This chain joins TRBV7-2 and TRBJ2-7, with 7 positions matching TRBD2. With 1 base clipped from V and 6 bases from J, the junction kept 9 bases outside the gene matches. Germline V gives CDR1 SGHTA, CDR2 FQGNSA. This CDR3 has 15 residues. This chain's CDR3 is CASSLVASGAGEQYF. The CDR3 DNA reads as TGTGCCAGCAGCTTAGTGGCTAGCGGAGCGGGCGAGCAGTACTTC.

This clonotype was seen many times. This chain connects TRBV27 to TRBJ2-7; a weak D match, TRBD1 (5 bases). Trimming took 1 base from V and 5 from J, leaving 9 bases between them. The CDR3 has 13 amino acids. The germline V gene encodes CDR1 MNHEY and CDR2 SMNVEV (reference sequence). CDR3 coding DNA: TGTGCCAGCAGTTTATTAGGGGTCGACGAGCAGTACTTC. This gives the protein CASSLLGVDEQYF.

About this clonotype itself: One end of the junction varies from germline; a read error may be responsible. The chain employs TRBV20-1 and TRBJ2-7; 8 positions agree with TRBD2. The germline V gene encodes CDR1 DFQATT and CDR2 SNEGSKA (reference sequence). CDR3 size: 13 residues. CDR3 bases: TGTAGCGATAAGTCGGGAGGGCGGGTGGTACAGTACTTC. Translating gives CSDKSGGRVVQYF.

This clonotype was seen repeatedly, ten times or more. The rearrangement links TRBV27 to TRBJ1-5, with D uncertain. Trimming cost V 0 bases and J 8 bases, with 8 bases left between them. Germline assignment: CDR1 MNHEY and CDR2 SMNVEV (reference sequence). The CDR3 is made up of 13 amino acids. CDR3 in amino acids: CASSLSWSEPQHF. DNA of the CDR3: TGTGCCAGCAGTTTATCCTGGTCCGAGCCCCAGCATTTT.

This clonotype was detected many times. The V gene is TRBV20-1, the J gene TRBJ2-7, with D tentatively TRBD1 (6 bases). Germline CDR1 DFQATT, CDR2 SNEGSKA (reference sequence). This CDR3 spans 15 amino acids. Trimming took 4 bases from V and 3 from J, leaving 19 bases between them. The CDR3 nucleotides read TGCAGTGCTATTGGTTCTGGGGGCTACAACTACGAGCAGTACTTC. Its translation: CSAIGSGGYNYEQYF.

The CDR3 nucleotides read TGTGCCAGCATCATGAGAGGGGTAAAGACCCAGTACTTC. Its protein product is CASIMRGVKTQYF. The rearrangement links TRBV28 to TRBJ2-5; perhaps D is TRBD1 or TRBD2 (5 bases each). The V and J ends lost 7 bases and 6 bases respectively, with 15 bases between them. CDR1 is MDHEN and CDR2 is SYDVKM in the germline V gene. The CDR3 extends over 13 amino acids. The variable domain in full, completed from reference TRBV28 and TRBJ2-5, reads DVKVTQSSRYLVKRTGEKVFLECVQDMDHENMFWYRQDPGLGLRLIYFSYDVKMKEKGDIPEGYSVSREKKERFSLILESASTNQTSMYLCASIMRGVKTQYFGPGTRLLVL.

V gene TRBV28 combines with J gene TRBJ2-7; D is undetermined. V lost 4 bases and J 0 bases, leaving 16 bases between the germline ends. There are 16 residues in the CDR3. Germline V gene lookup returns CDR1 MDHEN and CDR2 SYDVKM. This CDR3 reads CASSSIPGASSYEQYF. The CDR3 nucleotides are TGTGCCAGCAGTTCAATCCCCGGAGCATCCTCCTACGAGCAGTACTTC. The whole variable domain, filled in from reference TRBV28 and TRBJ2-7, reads DVKVTQSSRYLVKRTGEKVFLECVQDMDHENMFWYRQDPGLGLRLIYFSYDVKMKEKGDIPEGYSVSREKKERFSLILESASTNQTSMYLCASSSIPGASSYEQYFGPGTRLTVT.

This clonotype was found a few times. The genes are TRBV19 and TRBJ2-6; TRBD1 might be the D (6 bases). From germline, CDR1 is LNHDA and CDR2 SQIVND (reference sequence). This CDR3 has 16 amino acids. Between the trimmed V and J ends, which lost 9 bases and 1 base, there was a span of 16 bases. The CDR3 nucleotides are TGTGCCAGCCACGCAGGGGCGCAATCTGGGGCCAACGTCCTGACTTTC. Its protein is CASHAGAQSGANVLTF.

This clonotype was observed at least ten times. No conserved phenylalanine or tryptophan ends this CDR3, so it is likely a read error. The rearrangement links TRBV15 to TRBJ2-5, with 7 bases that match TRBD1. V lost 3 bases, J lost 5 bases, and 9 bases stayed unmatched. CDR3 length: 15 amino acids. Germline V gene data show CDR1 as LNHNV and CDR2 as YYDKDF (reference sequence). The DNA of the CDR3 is TGTGCCACCAGCAGCATTAAAGGACAGGTCGAGACCCAGTACTCC. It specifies CATSSIKGQVETQYS.

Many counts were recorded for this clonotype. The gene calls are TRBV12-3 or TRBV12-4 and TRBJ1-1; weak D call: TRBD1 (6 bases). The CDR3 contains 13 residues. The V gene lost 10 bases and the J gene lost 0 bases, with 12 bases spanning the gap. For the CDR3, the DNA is TGTGCCACCGCAGGGGATATGAACACTGAAGCTTTCTTT. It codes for CATAGDMNTEAFF.

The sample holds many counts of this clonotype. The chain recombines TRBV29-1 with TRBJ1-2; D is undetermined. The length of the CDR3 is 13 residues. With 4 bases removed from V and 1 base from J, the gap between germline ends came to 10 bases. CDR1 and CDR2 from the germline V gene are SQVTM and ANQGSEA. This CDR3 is CSVGNIGNYGYTF. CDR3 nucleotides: TGCAGCGTTGGTAACATCGGTAACTATGGCTACACCTTC.

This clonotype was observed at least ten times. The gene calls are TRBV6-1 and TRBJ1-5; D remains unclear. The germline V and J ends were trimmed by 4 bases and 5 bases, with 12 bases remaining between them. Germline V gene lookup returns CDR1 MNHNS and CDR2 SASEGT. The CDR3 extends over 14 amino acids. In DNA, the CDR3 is TGTGCCAGCAGTGGGGCGCGTGGCGATCAGCCCCAGCATTTT. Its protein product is CASSGARGDQPQHF.

Here the CDR3 reads CASRLNSGGPSNEKLFF. The CDR3 DNA reads as TGTGCCAGCAGACTGAACTCAGGGGGCCCGTCTAATGAAAAACTGTTTTTT. The chain joins TRBV12-3 or TRBV12-4 to TRBJ1-4; TRBD1 agrees at 8 bases. J lost 3 bases, V lost 6 bases, and 12 bases had no gene match. This CDR3 comprises 17 residues.